These 6 T cell receptor beta chains were sequenced from one sample in a study of cytomegalovirus exposure and HLA in healthy donors (dated by TCRdb to the late 2010s). Library generation was performed with the immunoSEQ multiplex PCR assay. A mixture of 60 forward primers for TCR Vbeta segments and 13 reverse primers for TCR Jbeta segments was used in the multiplex PCR. Not all clones reach the TCRdb copy of this immuneACCESS table, which keeps in-frame sequences only. Checked studies attribute under half of the gap to unresolved V genes and leave the rest unexplained. This sample comprises almost 200,000 clones, 70% to 90% of them detected only once. Clones ranked in the top ten supply 2% to 2.5% of the sample. Specimen: PBMCs. These receptors all stem from a woman in her forties or fifties in good health and CMV-seronegative.

This chain joins TRBV10-2 and TRBJ2-7, with 7 positions matching TRBD1. V lost 6 bases to trimming and J lost 2 bases; unmatched junction nucleotides: 4. CDR1 and CDR2 from the germline V gene are WSHSY and SAAADI. CDR3 length equals 13 residues. The CDR3 sequence: CASRSGQAYEQYF. CDR3 nucleotides: TGCGCCAGCAGGAGTGGACAGGCCTACGAGCAGTACTTC.

V gene TRBV7-2 combines with J gene TRBJ2-2, with 10 bases identical to TRBD2. CDR1 is SGHTA, CDR2 FQGNSA, per germline. V lost 9 bases and J lost 3; bases outside the gene matches: 10. The CDR3 length is 16 residues. The CDR3 loop reads CASGASGSWDTGELFF. The CDR3 nucleotides read TGTGCCAGTGGCGCTAGCGGGAGTTGGGACACCGGGGAGCTGTTTTTT.

The sample holds one count of this clone. This chain uses TRBV28 with TRBJ2-1, with 10 nucleotides matching TRBD2. V lost 3 bases and J lost 8; bases outside the gene matches: 7. Germline V gives CDR1 MDHEN, CDR2 SYDVKM. This CDR3 is built from 15 residues. CDR3 bases: TGTGCCAGCAGTTTTTCTAGCGGGAGTTACTATGAGCAGTTCTTC. Translated, it gives CASSFSSGSYYEQFF.

The chain links TRBV13 to TRBJ2-2; 7 nucleotides align to TRBD1. CDR3 length: 18 amino acids. After removal of 2 bases from V and 0 bases from J, the junction contained 9 bases not matched to a gene. Per germline, CDR1 PRHDT and CDR2 FYEKMQ (reference sequence). CDR3 residues: CASSLKLGTAANTGELFF. The CDR3 bases are TGTGCCAGCAGCTTAAAACTCGGGACAGCTGCGAACACCGGGGAGCTGTTTTTT.

The V and J genes are TRBV18 and TRBJ2-1; TRBD2 agrees at 15 bases. The CDR3 totals 16 residues. Germline values: CDR1 KGHSH, CDR2 LQKENI. V was clipped by 5 bases and J by 6 bases; unmatched bases: 5. CDR3 in amino acids: CASSFRTSGRANEQFF. The CDR3, as DNA: TGTGCCAGCTCATTCCGGACTAGCGGGAGGGCCAATGAGCAGTTCTTC.

The chain links TRBV28 to TRBJ1-1, with a weak D call TRBD1 (6 bases). Germline values: CDR1 MDHEN, CDR2 SYDVKM. The CDR3 covers 15 residues. Trimming shortened V by 0 bases and J by 0 bases, and 8 bases separated the two germline ends. CDR3 protein: CASSLWGDMNTEAFF. In DNA, the CDR3 is TGTGCCAGCAGTTTATGGGGGGACATGAACACTGAAGCTTTCTTT. Looking up the rest from reference TRBV28 and TRBJ1-1 gives the full variable domain: DVKVTQSSRYLVKRTGEKVFLECVQDMDHENMFWYRQDPGLGLRLIYFSYDVKMKEKGDIPEGYSVSREKKERFSLILESASTNQTSMYLCASSLWGDMNTEAFFGQGTRLTVV.